This section outlines one TCR beta chain sequence together with its context. Using RNA transcripts, the TCR beta CDR3 regions were amplified. Second-round multiplex PCR followed a first-round RT-PCR using HTBI primers. Each CDR3 protein gets one entry after TCRdb re-called the multiplex PCR reads with MiXCR. The repertoire includes 500,000 to 800,000 distinct CDR3 sequences, roughly two fifths of them detected once, and roughly 3% sits in the top ten. These data belong to a study of Graves' ophthalmopathy and Graves' hyperthyroidism. Losses at the gene ends were 1 base for V and 6 bases for J; bases not matched to a gene: 7. Germline CDR1 is SEHNR and CDR2 is FQNEAQ (reference sequence). The CDR3 has 15 residues.

The sequenced sample was peripheral blood. This receptor was identified in an adult man with Graves' ophthalmopathy. V usage is TRBV7-9 and J usage is TRBJ2-7; 9 bases are a match to TRBD2. The chain's CDR3 is CASSLVTSGQSEQYF. For the CDR3, the DNA is TGTGCCAGCAGCTTAGTCACTAGCGGGCAAAGCGAGCAGTACTTC.